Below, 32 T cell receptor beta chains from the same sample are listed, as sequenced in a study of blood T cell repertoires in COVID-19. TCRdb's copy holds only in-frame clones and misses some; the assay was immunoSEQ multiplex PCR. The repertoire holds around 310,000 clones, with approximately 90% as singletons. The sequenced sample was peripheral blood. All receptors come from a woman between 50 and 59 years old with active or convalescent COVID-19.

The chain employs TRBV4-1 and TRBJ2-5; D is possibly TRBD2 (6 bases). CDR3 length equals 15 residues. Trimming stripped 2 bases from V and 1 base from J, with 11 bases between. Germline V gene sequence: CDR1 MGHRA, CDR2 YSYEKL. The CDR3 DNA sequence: TGCGCCAGCAGCCAAAGATTGACTAGCCAAGAGACCCAGTACTTC. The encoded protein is CASSQRLTSQETQYF.

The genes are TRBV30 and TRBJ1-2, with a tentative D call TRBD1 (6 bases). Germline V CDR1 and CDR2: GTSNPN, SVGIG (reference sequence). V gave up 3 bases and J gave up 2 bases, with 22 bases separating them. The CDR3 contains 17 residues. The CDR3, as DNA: TGTGCCTGGAGCACGGGACAAGGGAGGGCCCTAAACTATGGCTACACCTTC. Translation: CAWSTGQGRALNYGYTF.

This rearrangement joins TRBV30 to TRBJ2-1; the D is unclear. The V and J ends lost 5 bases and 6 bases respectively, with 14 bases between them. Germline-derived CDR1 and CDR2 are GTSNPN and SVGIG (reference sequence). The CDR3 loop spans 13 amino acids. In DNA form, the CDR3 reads TGTGCCTGGGAAACAGATTCTTTCAATGAGCAGTTCTTC. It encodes CAWETDSFNEQFF.

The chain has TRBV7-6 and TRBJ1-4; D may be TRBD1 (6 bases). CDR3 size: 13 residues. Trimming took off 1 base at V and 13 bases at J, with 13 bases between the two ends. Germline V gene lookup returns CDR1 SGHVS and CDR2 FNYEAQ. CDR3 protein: CASSLGGPTRLFF. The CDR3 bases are TGTGCCAGCAGCTTAGGGGGGCCCACCCGACTGTTTTTT. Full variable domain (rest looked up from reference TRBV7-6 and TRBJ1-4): GAGVSQSPRYKVTKRGQDVALRCDPISGHVSLYWYRQALGQGPEFLTYFNYEAQQDKSGLPNDRFSAERPEGSISTLTIQRTEQRDSAMYRCASSLGGPTRLFFGSGTQLSVL.

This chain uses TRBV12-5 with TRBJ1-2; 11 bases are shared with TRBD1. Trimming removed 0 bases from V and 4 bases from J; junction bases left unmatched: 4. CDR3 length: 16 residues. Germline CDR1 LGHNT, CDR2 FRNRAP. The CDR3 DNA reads TGTGCTAGTGGTTTGGTACGTGGACAGGGGGCCTATGGCTACACCTTC. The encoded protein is CASGLVRGQGAYGYTF.

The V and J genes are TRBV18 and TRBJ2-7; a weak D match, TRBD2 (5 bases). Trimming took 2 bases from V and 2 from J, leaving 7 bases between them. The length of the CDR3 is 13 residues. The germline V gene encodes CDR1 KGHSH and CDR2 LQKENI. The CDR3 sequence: CASSPRRPYEQYF. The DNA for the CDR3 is TGTGCCAGCTCACCAAGGAGGCCCTACGAGCAGTACTTC.

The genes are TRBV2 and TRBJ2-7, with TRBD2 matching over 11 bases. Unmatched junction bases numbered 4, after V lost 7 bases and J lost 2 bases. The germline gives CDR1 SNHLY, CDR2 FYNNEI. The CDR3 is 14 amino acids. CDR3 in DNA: TGTGCCAGCACCCCGGGACTAGCGGCCTACGAGCAGTACTTC. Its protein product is CASTPGLAAYEQYF.

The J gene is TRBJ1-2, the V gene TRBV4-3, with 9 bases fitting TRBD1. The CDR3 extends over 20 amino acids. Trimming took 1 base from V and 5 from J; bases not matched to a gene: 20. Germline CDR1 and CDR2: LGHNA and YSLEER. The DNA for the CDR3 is TGCGCCAGCAGCCAAGTCAAAGGCCTCAGGACAGGGGCCGTTCCTTATGGCTACACCTTC. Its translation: CASSQVKGLRTGAVPYGYTF.

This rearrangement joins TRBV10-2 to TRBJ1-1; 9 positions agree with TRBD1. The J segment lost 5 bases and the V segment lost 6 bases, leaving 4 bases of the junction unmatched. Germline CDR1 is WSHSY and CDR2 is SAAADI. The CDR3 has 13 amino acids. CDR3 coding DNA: TGCGCCAGCAGGCTCGACAGGGGGACTGAAGCTTTCTTT. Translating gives CASRLDRGTEAFF.

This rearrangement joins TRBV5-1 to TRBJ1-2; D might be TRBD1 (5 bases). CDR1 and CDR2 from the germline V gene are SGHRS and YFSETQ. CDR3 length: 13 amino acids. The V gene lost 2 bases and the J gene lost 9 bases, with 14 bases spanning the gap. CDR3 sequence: CASSLGGAERYTF. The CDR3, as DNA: TGCGCCAGCAGCTTAGGTGGGGCCGAGCGCTACACCTTC.

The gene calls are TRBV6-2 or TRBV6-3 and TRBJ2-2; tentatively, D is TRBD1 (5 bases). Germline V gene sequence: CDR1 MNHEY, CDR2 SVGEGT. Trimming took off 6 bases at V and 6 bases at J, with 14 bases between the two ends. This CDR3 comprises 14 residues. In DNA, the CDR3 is TGTGCCAGCAGCCAAGACAGTTACGCCGGGGAGCTGTTTTTT. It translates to CASSQDSYAGELFF.

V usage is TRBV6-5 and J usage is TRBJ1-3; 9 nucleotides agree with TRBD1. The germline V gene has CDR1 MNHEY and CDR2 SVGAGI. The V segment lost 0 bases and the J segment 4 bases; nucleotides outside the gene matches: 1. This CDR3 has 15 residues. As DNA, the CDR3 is TGTGCCAGCAGTTACTCGACAGGGGGAGGAAACACCATATATTTT. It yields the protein CASSYSTGGGNTIYF.

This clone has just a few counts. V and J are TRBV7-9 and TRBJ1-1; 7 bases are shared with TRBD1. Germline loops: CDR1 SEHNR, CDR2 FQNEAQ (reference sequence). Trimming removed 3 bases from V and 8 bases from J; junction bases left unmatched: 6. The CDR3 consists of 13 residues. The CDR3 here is CASSLRGLWEAFF. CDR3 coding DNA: TGTGCCAGCAGCTTGAGGGGGCTATGGGAAGCTTTCTTT.

CDR3 nucleotides: TGTGCCAGCAGTTACGAGGTCTGGACGGGGGTCGATACGCAGTATTTT. As protein: CASSYEVWTGVDTQYF. V and J are TRBV6-2 or TRBV6-3 and TRBJ2-3, with a possible D match to TRBD2 (6 bases). Germline V gene data show CDR1 as MNHEY and CDR2 as SVGEGT. V shed 2 bases and J shed 6 bases, with 18 bases lying between them. There are 16 residues in the CDR3.

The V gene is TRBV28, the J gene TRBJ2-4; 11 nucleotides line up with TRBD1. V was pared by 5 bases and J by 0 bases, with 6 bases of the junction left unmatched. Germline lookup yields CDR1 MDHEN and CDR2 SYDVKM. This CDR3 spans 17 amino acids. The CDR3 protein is CASSRGQGAVAKNIQYF. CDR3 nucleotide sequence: TGTGCCAGCAGTCGCGGACAGGGGGCAGTAGCCAAAAACATTCAGTACTTC.

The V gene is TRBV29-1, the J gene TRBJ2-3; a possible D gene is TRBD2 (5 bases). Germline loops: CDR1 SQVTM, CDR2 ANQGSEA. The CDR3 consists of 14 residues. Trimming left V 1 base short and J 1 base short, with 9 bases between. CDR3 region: CSVEGGRGTDTQYF. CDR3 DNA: TGCAGCGTTGAAGGTGGGAGAGGCACAGATACGCAGTATTTT.

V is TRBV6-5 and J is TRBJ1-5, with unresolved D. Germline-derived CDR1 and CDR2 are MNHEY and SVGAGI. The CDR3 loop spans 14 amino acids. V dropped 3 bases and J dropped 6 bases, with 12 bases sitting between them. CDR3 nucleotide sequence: TGTGCCAGCAGTTATACCGGTAGTAGTCAGCCCCAGCATTTT. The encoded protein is CASSYTGSSQPQHF.

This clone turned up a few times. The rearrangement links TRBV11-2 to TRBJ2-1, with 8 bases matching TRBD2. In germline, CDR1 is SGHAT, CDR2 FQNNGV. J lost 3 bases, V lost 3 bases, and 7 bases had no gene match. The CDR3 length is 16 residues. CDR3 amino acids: CASSFGAGGYYNEQFF. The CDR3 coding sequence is TGTGCCAGCAGCTTTGGTGCGGGGGGATACTACAATGAGCAGTTCTTC. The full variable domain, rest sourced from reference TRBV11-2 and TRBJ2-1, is EAGVAQSPRYKIIEKRQSVAFWCNPISGHATLYWYQQILGQGPKLLIQFQNNGVVDDSQLPKDRFSAERLKGVDSTLKIQPAKLEDSAVYLCASSFGAGGYYNEQFFGPGTRLTVL.

The CDR3 DNA is TGTGCCAGCAGCTTACTCACTAGCGGGGGGGCCCGGGATACGCAGTATTTT. This encodes CASSLLTSGGARDTQYF. The chain recombines TRBV7-9 with TRBJ2-3; 13 positions agree with TRBD2. The CDR3 has 17 amino acids. Looked up from germline, CDR1 is SEHNR and CDR2 is FQNEAQ (reference sequence). V gave up 2 bases and J gave up 6 bases; unmatched junction bases: 8.

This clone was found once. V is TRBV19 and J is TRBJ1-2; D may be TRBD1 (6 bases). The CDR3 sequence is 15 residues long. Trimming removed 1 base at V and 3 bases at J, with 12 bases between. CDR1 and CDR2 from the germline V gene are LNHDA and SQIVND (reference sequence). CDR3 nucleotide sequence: TGTGCCAGTAGTATAGGGGGTCAGGGGTACTATGGCTACACCTTC. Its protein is CASSIGGQGYYGYTF.

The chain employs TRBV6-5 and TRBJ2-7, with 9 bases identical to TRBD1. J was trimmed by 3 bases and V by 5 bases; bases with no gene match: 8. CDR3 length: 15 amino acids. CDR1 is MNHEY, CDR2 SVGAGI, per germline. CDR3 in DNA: TGTGCCAGCAGTCTTAGGGACAGGGTGGTCTACGAGCAGTACTTC. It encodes CASSLRDRVVYEQYF.

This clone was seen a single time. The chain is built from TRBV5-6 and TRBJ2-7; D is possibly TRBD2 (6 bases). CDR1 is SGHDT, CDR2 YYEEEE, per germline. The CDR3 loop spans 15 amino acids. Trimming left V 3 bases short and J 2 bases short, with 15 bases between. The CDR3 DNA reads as TGTGCCAGCAGCTCCCGGGACCGCGGGGCCTACGAGCAGTACTTC. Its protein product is CASSSRDRGAYEQYF.

CDR3 protein: CASSLEQGFEQFF. DNA of the CDR3: TGCGCCAGCAGCTTGGAACAGGGGTTTGAGCAGTTCTTC. This sequence joins TRBV5-1 and TRBJ2-1, with 7 bases that match TRBD1. J gave up 9 bases and V 0 bases, and 3 bases lay outside the gene matches. The germline gives CDR1 SGHRS, CDR2 YFSETQ. CDR3 length equals 13 residues.

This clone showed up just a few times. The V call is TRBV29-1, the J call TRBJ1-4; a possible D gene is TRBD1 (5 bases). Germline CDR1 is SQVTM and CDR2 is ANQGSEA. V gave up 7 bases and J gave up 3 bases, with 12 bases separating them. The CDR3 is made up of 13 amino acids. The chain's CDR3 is CSGGTQANEKLFF. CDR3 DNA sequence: TGCAGCGGGGGGACGCAGGCTAATGAAAAACTGTTTTTT.

CDR3 DNA sequence: TGTGCCAGCAGCTCCTCATCAGGGGAATACTCTGGAAACACCATATATTTT. This encodes CASSSSSGEYSGNTIYF. The gene calls are TRBV11-2 and TRBJ1-3; tentatively, D is TRBD1 (6 bases). The CDR3 is made up of 17 amino acids. The V end lost 4 bases, the J end lost 0 bases, and 16 bases lay between the germline ends. Germline CDR1 reads SGHAT; CDR2 reads FQNNGV. Variable domain in full (rest from reference TRBV11-2 and TRBJ1-3): EAGVAQSPRYKIIEKRQSVAFWCNPISGHATLYWYQQILGQGPKLLIQFQNNGVVDDSQLPKDRFSAERLKGVDSTLKIQPAKLEDSAVYLCASSSSSGEYSGNTIYFGEGSWLTVV.

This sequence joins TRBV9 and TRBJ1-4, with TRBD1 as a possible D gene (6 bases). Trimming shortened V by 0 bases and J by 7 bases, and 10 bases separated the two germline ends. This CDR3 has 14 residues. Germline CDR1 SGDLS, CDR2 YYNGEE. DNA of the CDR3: TGTGCCAGCAGCGTAGCGAGAGGGGGTGAAAAACTGTTTTTT. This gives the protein CASSVARGGEKLFF.

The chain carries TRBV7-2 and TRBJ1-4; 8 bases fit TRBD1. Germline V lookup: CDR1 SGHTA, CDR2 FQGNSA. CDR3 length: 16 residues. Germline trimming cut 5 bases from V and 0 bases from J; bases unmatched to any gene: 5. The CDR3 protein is CASSPGQGPTNEKLFF. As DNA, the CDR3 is TGTGCCAGCAGCCCCGGACAGGGCCCAACTAATGAAAAACTGTTTTTT.

The CDR3 loop is CASSPDRANQPQHF. The CDR3 coding sequence is TGTGCCAGCAGTCCCGACAGGGCCAATCAGCCCCAGCATTTT. The rearrangement joins TRBV6-5 to TRBJ1-5, with TRBD1 identical over 7 bases. J gave up 3 bases and V 5 bases, and 4 bases lay outside the gene matches. Germline lookup yields CDR1 MNHEY and CDR2 SVGAGI. CDR3 length: 14 amino acids.

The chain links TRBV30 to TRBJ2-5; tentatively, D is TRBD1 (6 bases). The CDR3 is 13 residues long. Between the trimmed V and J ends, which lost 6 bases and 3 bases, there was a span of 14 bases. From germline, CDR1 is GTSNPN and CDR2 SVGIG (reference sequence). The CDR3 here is CACSTGWKETQYF. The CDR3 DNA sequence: TGTGCCTGCAGTACAGGGTGGAAAGAGACCCAGTACTTC.

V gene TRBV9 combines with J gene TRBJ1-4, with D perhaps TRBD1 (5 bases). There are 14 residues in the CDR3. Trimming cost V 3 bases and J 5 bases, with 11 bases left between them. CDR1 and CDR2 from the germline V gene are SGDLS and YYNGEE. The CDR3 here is CASSADSHNEKLFF. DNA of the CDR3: TGTGCCAGCAGCGCAGACAGCCACAATGAAAAACTGTTTTTT.

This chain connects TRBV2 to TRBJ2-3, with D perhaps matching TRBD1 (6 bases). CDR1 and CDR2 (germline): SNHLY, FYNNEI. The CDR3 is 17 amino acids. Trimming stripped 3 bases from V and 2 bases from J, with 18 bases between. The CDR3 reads CASSELYRELPTDTQYF. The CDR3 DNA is TGTGCCAGCAGTGAGCTTTACAGGGAGCTCCCCACAGATACGCAGTATTTT.

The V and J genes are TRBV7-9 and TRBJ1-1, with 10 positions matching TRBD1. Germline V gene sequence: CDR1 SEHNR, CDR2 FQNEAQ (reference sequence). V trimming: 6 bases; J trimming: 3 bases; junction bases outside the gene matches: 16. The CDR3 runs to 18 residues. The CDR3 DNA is TGTGCCAGCAGACCTCCTTCGGGACAGGGGTATCGGTACACTGAAGCTTTCTTT. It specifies CASRPPSGQGYRYTEAFF.